This T cell receptor (beta chain) was recorded in a study of blood T cell repertoires in COVID-19. Under the authors' procedure: Amplification of reference gene primers was used by the study to estimate nucleated cell counts. Repertoires were generated with immunoSEQ multiplex PCR, while TCRdb's copy carries only in-frame clones and drops some. The DNA gave D and trimming, while V, J and clone size come from that table. The sample contains about 220,000 clones, about four fifths of which appear only once. Trimming removed 4 bases from V and 6 bases from J, with 13 bases in between. The CDR3 runs 13 residues. Germline-derived CDR1 and CDR2 are SGHRS and YFSETQ.

The specimen sequenced was peripheral blood. The V call is TRBV5-1, the J call TRBJ1-2; TRBD1 is a possible D gene (5 bases). This TCR was sampled from a woman over 75 with acute or convalescent COVID-19. This chain's CDR3 is CASSVAPGNGYTF. The DNA of the CDR3 is TGCGCCAGCAGCGTCGCCCCAGGGAATGGCTACACCTTC.